This entry features one T cell receptor beta chain sequence. Reverse transcription used about 0.45 to 1 ug RNA and random hexamers. TCRdb re-derived calls from the immunoSEQ multiplex PCR reads in MiXCR, one entry per CDR3 protein. Found here are about 130,000 distinct CDR3 sequences, about 94% of them singletons; the top ten hold around 0.2%. Sequencing of TCR beta was performed on blood CD8+ and CD4+ T cells. This record comes from a study of CD8 T cells in Susac syndrome. The sample comprised CD8+ T cells from PBMCs. The sequence was obtained from a human donor with Susac syndrome.

The CDR3 loop is CASSPRTAESFSGYTF. The DNA of the CDR3 is TGTGCCAGCAGCCCTCGGACAGCGGAGTCCTTCTCTGGCTACACCTTC. The chain has TRBV6-2 or TRBV6-3 and TRBJ1-2; weak D call: TRBD1 (6 bases). V shed 6 bases and J shed 7 bases, with 24 bases lying between them. The length of the CDR3 is 16 residues. Germline CDR1 and CDR2: MNHEY and SVGEGT.